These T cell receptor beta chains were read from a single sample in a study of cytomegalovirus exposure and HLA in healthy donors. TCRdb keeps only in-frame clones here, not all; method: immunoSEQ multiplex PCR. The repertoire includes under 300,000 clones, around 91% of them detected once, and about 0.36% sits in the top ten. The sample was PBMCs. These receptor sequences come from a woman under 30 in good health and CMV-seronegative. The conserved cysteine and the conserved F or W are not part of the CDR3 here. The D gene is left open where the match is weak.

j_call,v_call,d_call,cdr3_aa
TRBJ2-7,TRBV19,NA,ASSNRVGYEQY
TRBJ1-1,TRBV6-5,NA,ASSTGGEMNTEAF
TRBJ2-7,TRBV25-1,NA,ASNGQVSYEQY
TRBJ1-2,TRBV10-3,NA,AISDSVAPASYGYT
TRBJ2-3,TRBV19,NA,ASSMGSDLYTDTQY
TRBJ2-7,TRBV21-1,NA,ASSKGDKTYEQY
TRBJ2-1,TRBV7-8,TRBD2,ASSLAETSGGRYNEQF
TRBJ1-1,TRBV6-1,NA,ASSGQLNTEAF
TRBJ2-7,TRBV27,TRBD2,ASSLSGTTYEQY
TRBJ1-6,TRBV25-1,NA,ASSEPGGWNSPLH
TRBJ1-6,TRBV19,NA,ASRLVVNSPLH
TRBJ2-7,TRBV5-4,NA,ASSYNTAYEQY
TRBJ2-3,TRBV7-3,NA,ASSYRGALTDTQY
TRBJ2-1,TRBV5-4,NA,ASRTEYNEQF
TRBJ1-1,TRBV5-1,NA,ASSGGQDNTEAF
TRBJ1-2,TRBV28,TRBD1,ASRGTGQDYGYT
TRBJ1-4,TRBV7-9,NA,ASSLGQINEKLF
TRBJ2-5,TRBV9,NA,ASSPSGDMWETQY
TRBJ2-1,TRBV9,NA,ASSVDRLNEQF
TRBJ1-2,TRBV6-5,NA,ASWRPSYGYT
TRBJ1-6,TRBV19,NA,ASSITLSGNSPLH
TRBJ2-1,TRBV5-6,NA,ASSLGQYNEQF
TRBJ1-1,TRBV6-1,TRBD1,ASSADRGNFNTEAF
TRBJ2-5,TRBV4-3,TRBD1,ASSQDTGAGETQY
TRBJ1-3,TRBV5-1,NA,ASSLFQGGSAGNTIY
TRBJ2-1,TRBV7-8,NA,ASSPIEEEQF
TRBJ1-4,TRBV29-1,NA,SVEAGSTNEKLF
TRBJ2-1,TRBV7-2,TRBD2,ASSSAGGPLDEQF
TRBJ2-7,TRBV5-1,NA,ASSPPGSDSGEQY
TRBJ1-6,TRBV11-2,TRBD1,ASSLMGQGDSPLH
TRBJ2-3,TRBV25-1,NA,ASIPTGFTDTQY
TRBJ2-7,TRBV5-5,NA,ASRPPGSSYEQY
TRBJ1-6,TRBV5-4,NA,ASSLVGGSSPLH
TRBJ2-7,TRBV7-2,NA,ASSPQNYEQY
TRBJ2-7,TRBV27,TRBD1,ASSPGQGRYEQY
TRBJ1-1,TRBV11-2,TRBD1,ASSLIPSGGPTEAF